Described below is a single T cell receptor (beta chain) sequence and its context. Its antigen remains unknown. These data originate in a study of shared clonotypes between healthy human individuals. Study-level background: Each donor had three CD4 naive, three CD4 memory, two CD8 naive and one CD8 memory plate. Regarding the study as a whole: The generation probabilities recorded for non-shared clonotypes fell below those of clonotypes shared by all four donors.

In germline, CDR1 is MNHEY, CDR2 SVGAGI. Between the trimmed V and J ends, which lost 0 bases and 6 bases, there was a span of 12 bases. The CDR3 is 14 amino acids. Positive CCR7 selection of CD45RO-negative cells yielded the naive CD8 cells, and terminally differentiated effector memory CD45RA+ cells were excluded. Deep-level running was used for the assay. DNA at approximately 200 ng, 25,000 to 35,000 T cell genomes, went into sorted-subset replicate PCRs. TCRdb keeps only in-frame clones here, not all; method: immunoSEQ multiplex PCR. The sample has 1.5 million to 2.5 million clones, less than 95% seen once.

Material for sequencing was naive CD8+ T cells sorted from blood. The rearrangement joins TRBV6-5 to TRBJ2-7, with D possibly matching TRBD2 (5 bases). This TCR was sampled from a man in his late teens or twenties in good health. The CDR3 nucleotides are TGTGCCAGCAGTTACTCCCGCGGCCTAGCCGAGCAGTACTTC. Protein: CASSYSRGLAEQYF.